This TCR beta chain derives from a study of T-cell memory formation after mild COVID-19. Study observations and caveats: Second-wave clones with a day 37 peak had unconfirmed SARS-CoV-2 specificity.

Germline V gives CDR1 SEHNR, CDR2 FQNEAQ (reference sequence). The CDR3 covers 15 residues. V lost 8 bases to trimming and J lost 8 bases; unmatched junction nucleotides: 11. As regards this clonotype: The antigen is not known.

TCRdb itself ran the 5' RACE reads through MiXCR, one entry per CDR3 protein. Of under 70,000 distinct CDR3 sequences listed, about 10% are singletons. This TCR derives from a man aged 18 to 30 who had mild COVID-19 (a few samples of this study predate the infection). Cell type and time point are not known. Material for sequencing was PBMCs or a T cell subset sorted from them (not recorded which). The chain combines TRBV7-9 with TRBJ2-2, with 10 bases lining up with TRBD2. CDR3 nucleotides: TGTGCCAGCCGCGGAGCGGGGGGGCTCACTGGGGAGCTGTTTTTT. Residues: CASRGAGGLTGELFF. The full variable domain, in which reference TRBV7-9 and TRBJ2-2 provide the parts outside the CDR3, is DTGVSQNPRHKITKRGQNVTFRCDPISEHNRLYWYRQTLGQGPEFLTYFQNEAQLEKSRLLSDRFSAERPKGSFSTLEIQRTEQGDSAMYLCASRGAGGLTGELFFGEGSRLTVL.